The 7 T cell receptor beta chains in this list originate from one sample, sequenced in a study of Ad26.COV2.S vaccination and SARS-CoV-2 variants. Treatment defined: 19 received Ad26.COV2.S at low or high dose, single or two shots; about five received placebo; per-sample allocation not given. Sampling was performed 63 days after the first vaccine or placebo injection. TCRdb's table, derived via immunoSEQ multiplex PCR, lists solely in-frame clones and lacks some. This sample carries about 680,000 clones, around 92% of them seen once, and the ten largest clones take 1.5%. The specimen comprised peripheral blood, sampled in a trial of Ad26.COV2.S vaccine versus placebo. The origin of the receptors is a person aged 18 to 59 who received the Ad26.COV2.S COVID-19 vaccine or a placebo.

The V gene is TRBV7-8, the J gene TRBJ1-1, with TRBD1 as a possible D gene (6 bases). Trimming stripped 4 bases from V and 12 bases from J, with 18 bases between. CDR1 is SGHVS, CDR2 FQNEAQ, per germline. CDR3 length equals 13 residues. The CDR3 here is CASSSPYRVPTFF. DNA for the CDR3: TGTGCCAGCAGCTCCCCCTACAGGGTCCCAACTTTCTTT.

The genes are TRBV6-6 and TRBJ2-7; tentatively, D is TRBD1 (5 bases). V was shortened by 2 bases and J by 6 bases, with 20 bases between the two germline ends. Looked up from germline, CDR1 is MNHNY and CDR2 is SVGAGI (reference sequence). CDR3 length: 16 amino acids. The DNA of the CDR3 is TGTGCCAGCAGTTACGTGTCGGGCAGGGATGTTCGCGAGCAGTACTTC. Translated, it gives CASSYVSGRDVREQYF.

This clone was seen just once. The CDR3 DNA reads TGTGCCAGCAGCCAGGGCGACGGGGCCAACGTCCTGACTTTC. Translated: CASSQGDGANVLTF. The V gene is TRBV3-1 (or the pseudogene TRBV3-2), the J gene TRBJ2-6; D remains ambiguous. Germline CDR1 is LGHDT and CDR2 is YNNKEL (reference sequence). V gave up 3 bases and J gave up 4 bases, with 7 bases separating them. CDR3 length equals 14 residues.

This rearrangement joins TRBV7-8 to TRBJ1-3; no firm D call. Germline V gives CDR1 SGHVS, CDR2 FQNEAQ. The CDR3 is made up of 15 amino acids. With 8 bases removed from V and 3 bases from J, the gap between germline ends came to 17 bases. CDR3 sequence: CASVLGPGLGNTIYF. DNA of the CDR3: TGTGCCAGCGTCTTGGGCCCGGGCCTTGGAAACACCATATATTTT.

V is TRBV21-1 and J is TRBJ2-3; the D segment call TRBD1 is taken from the table without a DNA check. TRBV21-1 constitutes a pseudogene. This CDR3 spans 16 amino acids. The CDR3 protein is CASSGRDRGDTDTQYF. The CDR3 DNA reads as TGTGCCAGCAGCGGCCGGGACAGGGGTGACACAGATACGCAGTATTTT.

V is TRBV4-1 and J is TRBJ2-1; 10 bases align to TRBD2. The CDR3 runs to 17 residues. The germline V gene encodes CDR1 MGHRA and CDR2 YSYEKL. Trimming at V came to 0 bases and at J to 0 bases, leaving 2 bases not matched to a gene. CDR3 sequence: CASSQEASGGSYNEQFF. The CDR3 coding sequence is TGCGCCAGCAGCCAAGAGGCTAGCGGGGGCTCCTACAATGAGCAGTTCTTC.

The chain has TRBV9 and TRBJ2-2; D perhaps matches TRBD2 (5 bases). Germline values: CDR1 SGDLS, CDR2 YYNGEE. The CDR3 contains 15 residues. V dropped 1 base and J dropped 3 bases, with 10 bases sitting between them. CDR3 nucleotides: TGTGCCAGCAGCGTATCAGACTATTACACCGGGGAGCTGTTTTTT. Translation: CASSVSDYYTGELFF. The full variable domain, with the rest looked up from reference TRBV9 and TRBJ2-2, is DSGVTQTPKHLITATGQRVTLRCSPRSGDLSVYWYQQSLDQGLQFLIQYYNGEERAKGNILERFSAQQFPDLHSELNLSSLELGDSALYFCASSVSDYYTGELFFGEGSRLTVL.